This entry is about one TCR beta chain. Its specific antigen is unknown. Base-call qualities are not available, and no considerably larger clone is one nucleotide away. The data belong to a study of T-cell reconstitution after alpha-beta-depleted transplantation in children listed by TCRdb under 2016. Regarding the complete study: Using TCR repertoire profiling, the study quantitatively followed how T-cell immune reconstitution unfolded in children after TCRalphabeta/CD19-depleted allogeneic hematopoietic cell transplantation.

The library was generated by PCR. The reads were generated on an Illumina HiSeq 2500. To normalize quantification of the TCRbeta repertoire, the TCR libraries were built with molecular barcoding that relied on unique molecular identifiers. The raw public data were reprocessed by TCRdb itself: fastp quality trimming at Q25, MiXCR clonotype calling, in-frame beta chains only. Duplicate CDR3 protein sequences are folded into a single record with the most common DNA and genes. The sample records 200,000 to 250,000 distinct CDR3 sequences, roughly 10% of which are singletons. The top ten hold over 5.5% of the sample. The junction carries 10 bases between V and J, which are trimmed by 2 bases and 5 bases respectively. CDR3 length: 13 amino acids, cysteine to phenylalanine. The retained sequence is limited to the CDR3, 39 bases, with the frame set at the first base. From a lookup of the germline V gene, CDR1 and CDR2 are SGHRS and YFSETQ.

This TCR came from a human donor who donated a stem cell graft to a child with acute lymphoblastic leukemia. The sequence joins TRBV5-1 to TRBJ2-5; no confident D gene assignment can be made. The input for sequencing was PBMCs from the stem cell graft donor, taken from the stem cell graft. The bases read TGCGCCAGCAGCTTCACGTCGCTGGAGACCCAGTACTTC. It is translated as CASSFTSLETQYF.